The 27 T cell receptor beta chains below all came from one sample that was sequenced in a study of T cell repertoires in cytomegalovirus infection. A single record per CDR3 protein comes from TCRdb applying MiXCR to the reads. The sample consists of 350,000 to 550,000 distinct CDR3 sequences, roughly 31% of them appearing once. Sequencing used PBMCs. These receptors were collected from a human donor in good health (CMV status not recorded). Some clones in this sample may be carry-over from other donors' samples.

This rearrangement joins TRBV19 to TRBJ1-2; D is perhaps TRBD1 (6 bases). This CDR3 has 14 residues. CDR1 is LNHDA, CDR2 SQIVND, per germline (reference sequence). Trimming pared 5 bases from V and 6 bases from J, leaving 16 bases between. DNA for the CDR3: TGTGCCAGTAGTCCCGCTCAGGGGAAAGATGGCTACACCTTC. As protein: CASSPAQGKDGYTF. Combining the CDR3 with reference TRBV19 and TRBJ1-2 gives the whole variable domain DGGITQSPKYLFRKEGQNVTLSCEQNLNHDAMYWYRQDPGQGLRLIYYSQIVNDFQKGDIAEGYSVSREKKESFPLTVTSAQKNPTAFYLCASSPAQGKDGYTFGSGTRLTVV.

In this sample, this clonotype turned up a few times. This chain links TRBV20-1 with TRBJ1-1; the match to TRBD1 covers 7 bases. Germline CDR1 is DFQATT and CDR2 is SNEGSKA (reference sequence). CDR3 size: 13 residues. The V gene end was trimmed by 5 bases and the J gene end by 0 bases; junction bases not matched to a gene: 3. The CDR3 is CSAGTAMNTEAFF. DNA for the CDR3: TGCAGTGCTGGGACAGCTATGAACACTGAAGCTTTCTTT.

Comment on this clonotype: Just one base apart from a much larger clone, this may be a read error. The chain carries TRBV11-2 and TRBJ2-1; D unclear. V was cut by 5 bases and J by 8 bases, with 13 bases left in between. This CDR3 spans 13 amino acids. Germline loops: CDR1 SGHAT, CDR2 FQNNGV. Here the CDR3 DNA reads TGTGCCAGCAGCGCACTGGTGGGCTATGAGCAGTTCTTC. Translating it yields CASSALVGYEQFF.

This sequence joins TRBV6-1 and TRBJ1-5; TRBD1 matches at 7 bases. Germline lookup yields CDR1 MNHNS and CDR2 SASEGT. CDR3 size: 14 residues. J gave up 6 bases and V 5 bases, and 7 bases lay outside the gene matches. CDR3 sequence reads: CASSRQGKSQPQHF. CDR3 nucleotides: TGTGCCAGCAGTAGACAGGGAAAAAGTCAGCCCCAGCATTTT.

The rearrangement links TRBV15 to TRBJ2-7; no clear D gene. Trimming took off 0 bases at V and 2 bases at J, with 11 bases between the two ends. CDR3 length: 15 residues. Germline V lookup: CDR1 LNHNV, CDR2 YYDKDF (reference sequence). The CDR3 is CATSREGYSPYEQYF. As DNA, the CDR3 is TGTGCCACCAGCAGAGAAGGATACAGTCCCTACGAGCAGTACTTC.

The chain has TRBV19 and TRBJ1-5; 7 bases agree with TRBD1. Germline-derived CDR1 and CDR2 are LNHDA and SQIVND (reference sequence). V lost 4 bases and J lost 5; bases outside the gene matches: 5. This CDR3 has 14 amino acids. CDR3 sequence: CASSNRQGHQPQHF. DNA of the CDR3: TGTGCCAGTAGTAACAGACAGGGACATCAGCCCCAGCATTTT.

This clonotype has only a few counts. The chain links TRBV20-1 to TRBJ1-6; D ambiguous. Trimming shortened V by 0 bases and J by 8 bases, and 5 bases separated the two germline ends. CDR1 DFQATT and CDR2 SNEGSKA come from the germline V gene (reference sequence). The CDR3 is 12 residues long. CDR3 bases: TGCAGTGCTAGAGACCCCGATTCACCCCTCCACTTT. This sequence encodes CSARDPDSPLHF.

This chain links TRBV28 with TRBJ1-5, with no clear D. Germline V gives CDR1 MDHEN, CDR2 SYDVKM. There are 15 residues in the CDR3. V lost 5 bases and J lost 0, with 11 bases in between. The DNA of the CDR3 is TGTGCCAGCAGTCCGAACTTGGGTAGCAATCAGCCCCAGCATTTT. This translates into CASSPNLGSNQPQHF.

This chain links TRBV24-1 with TRBJ2-2; 7 bases line up with TRBD1. V lost 7 bases to trimming and J lost 6 bases; unmatched junction nucleotides: 7. The germline V gene encodes CDR1 KGHDR and CDR2 SFDVKD. This CDR3 contains 14 residues. CDR3 bases: TGTGCCACCAGCCGGACAGGCACCGCCGGGGAGCTGTTTTTT. It translates to CATSRTGTAGELFF.

The V call is TRBV19, the J call TRBJ2-3; D not resolved. This CDR3 is 15 amino acids long. The V and J ends lost 4 bases and 2 bases respectively, with 13 bases between them. CDR1 and CDR2 (germline): LNHDA, SQIVND (reference sequence). CDR3 DNA sequence: TGTGCCAGTAGTACCAGCCGGGCCTACACAGATACGCAGTATTTT. Translating it yields CASSTSRAYTDTQYF.

With regard to this clonotype: At one of its ends the junction is not consistent with the germline gene, which may arise from a read error. The chain employs TRBV19 and TRBJ1-6; D is unclear. CDR3 size: 13 residues. Germline V CDR1 and CDR2: LNHDA, SQIVND (reference sequence). In DNA form, the CDR3 reads TGTGCCAGTAGTAGGCAAGATAATTCGCCCCTCCACTTT. This sequence encodes CASSRQDNSPLHF.

Notes on this clonotype: One base away lies a much larger clone, so this may be a sequencing read error. This chain links TRBV12-3 or TRBV12-4 with TRBJ2-7; 7 positions agree with TRBD1. The CDR3 runs to 11 residues. CDR3 in amino acids: CASRLGQVIVF. DNA for the CDR3: TGTGCCAGCAGACTAGGACAGGTGATCGTCTTC.

Only a few counts were recorded for this clonotype. The CDR3: CASSLDVGELFF. CDR3 nucleotides: TGTGCCAGCAGCCTAGATGTCGGGGAGCTGTTTTTT. The V and J genes are TRBV7-9 and TRBJ2-2; D unresolved. The germline CDR1 and CDR2 sequences are SEHNR and FQNEAQ (reference sequence). V was cut by 5 bases and J by 7 bases, with 8 bases left in between. The CDR3 contains 12 residues.

The chain joins TRBV6-6 to TRBJ1-1; D unclear. The germline CDR1 and CDR2 sequences are MNHNY and SVGAGI (reference sequence). V lost 2 bases and J lost 1, with 8 bases in between. The CDR3 extends over 14 amino acids. The CDR3 DNA follows: TGTGCCAGCAGTTACAACGACAAGAACACTGAAGCTTTCTTT. This codes for CASSYNDKNTEAFF.

This clonotype turned up a few times. The rearrangement uses TRBV4-1 and TRBJ1-2, with a weak D call TRBD1 (5 bases). This CDR3 is built from 17 residues. Germline CDR1 is MGHRA and CDR2 is YSYEKL. Trimming left V 1 base short and J 3 bases short, with 18 bases between. CDR3 sequence (DNA): TGCGCCAGCAGCCAAGTGGGGGTAGGGGCGTCAGACTATGGCTACACCTTC. Translated, it gives CASSQVGVGASDYGYTF.

This chain connects TRBV7-4 to TRBJ2-2; unclear D gene. Deletions cut 9 bases from V and 3 bases from J, with 14 bases between. The CDR3 has 14 amino acids. Germline V gene lookup returns CDR1 SGHVT and CDR2 SQSDAQ. CDR3 sequence: CARRLRVDTGELFF. DNA of the CDR3: TGTGCCAGGAGATTGAGAGTGGACACCGGGGAGCTGTTTTTT.

This clonotype was detected many times. The rearrangement joins TRBV12-3 or TRBV12-4 to TRBJ2-7; TRBD1 matches 8 bases. The CDR3 loop spans 15 amino acids. V was clipped by 6 bases and J by 3 bases; unmatched bases: 10. The CDR3 DNA follows: TGTGCCAGCAGCTCCCGACAGGGGCAACTCTACGAGCAGTACTTC. Translated, it gives CASSSRQGQLYEQYF.

This clonotype has more than one count but fewer than ten. This chain uses TRBV2 with TRBJ2-3; 8 bases agree with TRBD2. The trim removed 3 bases at V and 0 bases at J, leaving 5 bases unmatched. Per the germline V gene, CDR1 is SNHLY and CDR2 is FYNNEI. The CDR3 runs to 16 residues. The CDR3, as DNA: TGTGCCAGCAGTGAGAGGCTAGCGGGTAGCACAGATACGCAGTATTTT. It codes for CASSERLAGSTDTQYF.

The chain is built from TRBV15 and TRBJ1-1; D gene ambiguous. V lost 0 bases and J 6 bases, leaving 11 bases between the germline ends. This CDR3 has 14 residues. The germline V gene encodes CDR1 LNHNV and CDR2 YYDKDF (reference sequence). CDR3 in amino acids: CATSRDPGLSEAFF. In DNA form, the CDR3 reads TGTGCCACCAGCAGAGACCCTGGCCTATCTGAAGCTTTCTTT.

This chain links TRBV6-5 with TRBJ2-7, with 7 nucleotides matching TRBD1. After removal of 0 bases from V and 0 bases from J, the junction contained 5 bases not matched to a gene. There are 16 residues in the CDR3. Germline CDR1 is MNHEY and CDR2 is SVGAGI. CDR3 protein: CASSYSPQGSSYEQYF. For the CDR3, the DNA is TGTGCCAGCAGTTACTCCCCACAGGGGTCCTCCTACGAGCAGTACTTC.

Concerning this clonotype: This sequence may be a read error, since a much larger clone differs from it by one base. The conserved phenylalanine or tryptophan is not found at the CDR3 terminus, so this likely reflects a read error. The genes are TRBV6-1 and TRBJ2-7, with D possibly matching TRBD1 (6 bases). Germline CDR1 reads MNHNS; CDR2 reads SASEGT. CDR3 size: 17 residues. With 1 base removed from V and 0 bases from J, the gap between germline ends came to 16 bases. DNA for the CDR3: TGTGCCAGCAGTGAAGAGGAGACAGGTACAACCTCCTACGAGCAGTACTTA. Protein sequence: CASSEEETGTTSYEQYL.

The chain is built from TRBV12-3 or TRBV12-4 and TRBJ1-6; possibly TRBD1 for D (5 bases). The V end lost 2 bases, the J end lost 11 bases, and 19 bases lay between the germline ends. The CDR3 runs 16 residues. CDR3 nucleotides: TGTGCCAGCAGTTTACAAAGAAGGGGTCCATTGGCACCCCTCCACTTT. Its protein product is CASSLQRRGPLAPLHF.

This clonotype was seen more than once but under ten times. This chain joins TRBV4-1 and TRBJ1-4; unclear D gene. The V end lost 0 bases, the J end lost 8 bases, and 16 bases lay between the germline ends. This CDR3 contains 16 residues. The germline gives CDR1 MGHRA, CDR2 YSYEKL. DNA of the CDR3: TGCGCCAGCAGCCAAGATCTGGGCAGGTTTCTCGAAAAACTGTTTTTT. Its translation is CASSQDLGRFLEKLFF.

A few counts support this clonotype. This sequence joins TRBV6-1 and TRBJ1-1, with D possibly being TRBD1 (5 bases). The germline gives CDR1 MNHNS, CDR2 SASEGT. Deletions cut 7 bases from V and 4 bases from J, with 25 bases between. The CDR3 extends over 17 amino acids. In nucleotides, the CDR3 is TGTGCCAGCACCAAGGGACTCGGTACTGGGGAGGGCACTGAAGCTTTCTTT. Translation: CASTKGLGTGEGTEAFF.

This clonotype showed up many times. The chain has TRBV7-2 and TRBJ1-6; TRBD1 might be the D (5 bases). The CDR3 covers 15 residues. In germline, CDR1 is SGHTA, CDR2 FQGNSA. The ends were cut back, 5 bases at V and 0 bases at J, with 8 bases in the middle. Here the CDR3 DNA reads TGTGCCAGCAGCCGACAGAGCTCCTATAATTCACCCCTCCACTTT. It codes for CASSRQSSYNSPLHF.

A note on this clonotype: Sequence at one end of the junction differs from germline and may be a read error. This chain uses TRBV15 with TRBJ1-5, with TRBD1 matching 7 bases. Germline V gives CDR1 LNHNV, CDR2 YYDKDF (reference sequence). CDR3 length: 15 amino acids. In DNA, the CDR3 is TGTGTCACCATCAGAGATCAGGGGGGGGGGCAGCCCCAGCATTTT. It codes for CVTIRDQGGGQPQHF.

The chain employs TRBV7-2 and TRBJ2-3, with 11 bases identical to TRBD2. Germline-derived CDR1 and CDR2 are SGHTA and FQGNSA. The CDR3 runs 14 residues. V was pared by 4 bases and J by 7 bases, with 4 bases of the junction left unmatched. The CDR3 DNA is TGTGCCAGCAGCTCGGGACTAGCGGAGAATACGCAGTATTTT. Translating gives CASSSGLAENTQYF.